This T cell receptor (beta chain) was observed in a study of blood T cell repertoires in COVID-19 (dated by TCRdb to about 2020). About the investigation overall: Samples covering the acute and convalescent phases of COVID-19 were provided by collaborators in the United States, Italy and Spain. The repertoires were released in a freely available public database intended as a resource for research on the immune response to SARS-CoV-2. The dataset comprised deeply sampled blood TCRbeta repertoires from subjects exposed to, actively infected with, or recovered from COVID-19. A de-identified subject ID, COVID-19 status, age in years and sex were almost always included in the sample metadata. The prospective study material was composed of cDNA or gDNA derived from T cells, B-cell-depleted T cells, or PBMCs. The samples were drawn from two sources: the first 160 participants of the ongoing ImmuneRACE study, and some 1,300 subjects contributed by 6 global collaborators. HLA class I and class II types, where available, came from metadata supplied by the sample provider rather than from assay-based typing.

The full study reports these points: The quantity of clinical and demographic metadata differed by source and by participant and was supplied without curation.

CDR1 and CDR2, per the germline V gene, are SGHAT and FQNNGV. The CDR3 has 14 amino acids, counting the end cysteine and phenylalanine. The DNA shown is the 42-base CDR3, in frame from base 1. V was cut back by 1 base and J by 5 bases, leaving a gap of 11 bases between them. Comments on this clone: Its recognized antigen is unknown. Per-base quality was not reported, and no clone a single base away is much larger than it.

The immunoSEQ Assay, a bias-controlled multiplex PCR, was used to amplify TCRbeta CDR3 regions from genomic DNA. In the source study's methods: Within the assay, amplification of reference gene primers was used to estimate how many nucleated cells each sample contained. Sequence reads were collapsed and filtered to measure the absolute abundance of every unique TCRbeta CDR3 rearrangement. For each sample, productive Simpson clonality was calculated by taking the square root of Simpson's diversity index across productive rearrangements. This is the immuneACCESS table as TCRdb keeps it, with only in-frame sequences that have V and J called. A part of the clones is gone; compared with another copy, unresolved V genes explain less than half, and the rest is unexplained. Clone size and V and J calls were adopted from that table, with D and trimming inferred from the DNA. For this sample the table gives 100,000 or so clones, of which around 72% were detected only once. Jointly, the top ten make up around 14% of the sample.

The collaborating institutions used their own protocols to collect whole blood in K2EDTA tubes. For TCRbeta analysis, collaborators shipped samples as frozen whole blood, isolated PBMCs, or DNA extracted from either of those sample types. The chain links TRBV11-2 with TRBJ2-5, with an unclear D gene assignment. Sequencing was performed on peripheral blood. The clonotype comes from an elderly woman with acute or convalescent COVID-19. The CDR3 in this case is CASSLGLGRETQYF. The sequence in DNA is TGTGCCAGCAGCTTAGGATTGGGCAGGGAGACCCAGTACTTC.